This passage covers 25 T cell receptor beta chains from one sample sequenced in a study of blood T cell repertoires in COVID-19. Sequenced by immunoSEQ multiplex PCR; TCRdb stores in-frame clones only, minus some. The sample includes about 220,000 clones, around 88% seen only once; the top ten take about 2.3%. The sequencing input was PBMCs or T cells enriched from blood (not recorded which). These receptors all stem from a woman aged 40 to 49 with acute COVID-19.

V is TRBV5-1 and J is TRBJ2-3; 9 bases are shared with TRBD2. The ends lost 0 bases at V and 4 bases at J; junction bases unmatched: 3. From germline, CDR1 is SGHRS and CDR2 YFSETQ. The CDR3 is 15 amino acids. The CDR3 DNA reads TGCGCCAGCAGCTTGGTGGCGGGAGGGCCAGATACGCAGTATTTT. Amino acid sequence: CASSLVAGGPDTQYF.

The V call is TRBV19, the J call TRBJ1-1; D may be TRBD1 (6 bases). Trimming shortened V by 1 base and J by 7 bases, and 7 bases separated the two germline ends. CDR3 length: 12 amino acids. The V gene's germline CDR1 is LNHDA and CDR2 SQIVND (reference sequence). CDR3 loop: CASSIGTVEAFF. In nucleotides, the CDR3 is TGTGCCAGTAGTATAGGGACAGTTGAAGCTTTCTTT.

This chain uses TRBV7-2 with TRBJ2-5; TRBD1 agrees at 9 bases. This CDR3 is built from 14 residues. CDR1 is SGHTA, CDR2 FQGNSA, per germline. With V trimmed by 1 base and J by 6 bases, 3 bases remained unmatched. The CDR3 is CASSLGGQGKTQYF. The CDR3 DNA follows: TGTGCCAGCAGCTTAGGGGGACAGGGAAAGACCCAGTACTTC. The full variable domain, its missing parts supplied by reference TRBV7-2 and TRBJ2-5, is GAGVSQSPSNKVTEKGKDVELRCDPISGHTALYWYRQSLGQGLEFLIYFQGNSAPDKSGLPSDRFSAERTGGSVSTLTIQRTQQEDSAVYLCASSLGGQGKTQYFGPGTRLLVL.

The V gene is TRBV10-2, the J gene TRBJ2-1; perhaps TRBD2 as D (5 bases). V was cut by 7 bases and J by 3 bases, with 13 bases left in between. Germline assignment: CDR1 WSHSY and CDR2 SAAADI. The CDR3 covers 14 residues. CDR3 amino acids: CASNGLGNYNEQFF. DNA for the CDR3: TGCGCCAGCAACGGACTCGGTAACTACAATGAGCAGTTCTTC.

The V gene is TRBV28, the J gene TRBJ1-4; D remains ambiguous. Deletions cut 3 bases from V and 0 bases from J, with 8 bases between. The CDR3 has 15 residues. The germline V gene has CDR1 MDHEN and CDR2 SYDVKM. The CDR3 sequence: CASSFLSPTNEKLFF. CDR3 DNA: TGTGCCAGCAGTTTCTTGAGTCCAACTAATGAAAAACTGTTTTTT.

The rearrangement links TRBV9 to TRBJ1-3, with TRBD1 identical over 7 bases. This CDR3 region has 16 residues. CDR1 is SGDLS and CDR2 is YYNGEE in the germline V gene. V trimming: 0 bases; J trimming: 2 bases; junction bases outside the gene matches: 5. The CDR3 bases are TGTGCCAGCAGCGTAGGAGGGGGCAAGGCTGGAAACACCATATATTTT. This translates into CASSVGGGKAGNTIYF.

This clone was observed once. The chain is built from TRBV11-2 and TRBJ2-1, with 10 bases lining up with TRBD2. Germline V gives CDR1 SGHAT, CDR2 FQNNGV. The CDR3 has 17 amino acids. Losses at the gene ends were 5 bases for V and 0 bases for J; bases not matched to a gene: 7. The CDR3 sequence: CASSPHASGSSYNEQFF. The CDR3 DNA reads as TGTGCCAGCAGCCCACACGCTAGCGGGAGCTCCTACAATGAGCAGTTCTTC.

V is TRBV5-4 and J is TRBJ1-4, with 9 bases identical to TRBD1. With 5 bases clipped from V and 5 bases from J, the junction kept 10 bases outside the gene matches. The germline V gene has CDR1 SGHNT and CDR2 YYREEE (reference sequence). CDR3 length equals 16 residues. As DNA, the CDR3 is TGTGCCAGCAGGCGTACCCGGACAGGGGAGAATGAAAAACTGTTTTTT. It is translated as CASRRTRTGENEKLFF.

This chain links TRBV19 with TRBJ1-4, with 8 nucleotides matching TRBD1. Germline V lookup: CDR1 LNHDA, CDR2 SQIVND (reference sequence). The V segment lost 5 bases and the J segment 6 bases; nucleotides outside the gene matches: 17. This CDR3 is 18 amino acids long. CDR3 bases: TGTGCCAGTAGTCGGATTCGGACAGGGTCGAATCGGGATGAAAAACTGTTTTTT. This translates into CASSRIRTGSNRDEKLFF.

The rearrangement uses TRBV5-5 and TRBJ2-6, with 11 bases aligning to TRBD1. The germline V gene encodes CDR1 SGHKS and CDR2 YYEKEE (reference sequence). Unmatched junction bases numbered 9, after V lost 7 bases and J lost 3 bases. This CDR3 contains 17 residues. CDR3 sequence (DNA): TGTGCCAGCGGCCGGGACAGGGGGTTAGTTGGGGCCAACGTCCTGACTTTC. It translates to CASGRDRGLVGANVLTF.

J is TRBJ1-2 and V is TRBV5-8; no definite D call. Germline V CDR1 and CDR2: SGHTS, YDEGEE. The V and J ends lost 4 bases and 7 bases respectively, with 20 bases between them. CDR3 length equals 15 residues. This CDR3 reads CASSRPGQVYLGYTF. The DNA of the CDR3 is TGTGCCAGCAGCAGACCAGGTCAGGTCTACCTTGGCTACACCTTC. Using reference TRBV5-8 and TRBJ1-2 for the parts outside the CDR3, the full variable domain is EAGVTQSPTHLIKTRGQQATLRCSPISGHTSVYWYQQALGLGLQFLLWYDEGEERNRGNFPPRFSGRQFPNYSSELNVNALELEDSALYLCASSRPGQVYLGYTFGSGTRLTVV.

The rearrangement uses TRBV19 and TRBJ1-4, with 7 bases fitting TRBD1. The CDR3 is 13 amino acids. Germline V lookup: CDR1 LNHDA, CDR2 SQIVND (reference sequence). After removal of 7 bases from V and 8 bases from J, the junction contained 7 bases not matched to a gene. In nucleotides, the CDR3 is TGTGCCAGTACCGCGGACAGGACCGAAAAACTGTTTTTT. Translation: CASTADRTEKLFF.

This chain joins TRBV3-1 (or the pseudogene TRBV3-2) and TRBJ2-1; 12 bases align to TRBD2. V shed 0 bases and J 5 bases; nucleotides not matched to a gene: 2. Germline V gene sequence: CDR1 LGHDT, CDR2 YNNKEL (reference sequence). The CDR3 contains 16 residues. CDR3 region: CASSQDLAGGDNEQFF. The CDR3, as DNA: TGTGCCAGCAGCCAAGATCTAGCGGGGGGGGACAATGAGCAGTTCTTC.

This clone appeared once. This sequence joins TRBV28 and TRBJ2-7, with 14 nucleotides matching TRBD2. V lost 5 bases to trimming and J lost 3 bases; unmatched junction nucleotides: 15. CDR3 length equals 19 residues. The germline CDR1 and CDR2 sequences are MDHEN and SYDVKM. CDR3 sequence (DNA): TGTGCCAGCAGTCCCCACGCTTCGGGACTAGCGGGAGTTGTCTACGAGCAGTACGTC. As protein: CASSPHASGLAGVVYEQYV.

This clone was observed at least ten times. The chain combines TRBV6-5 with TRBJ1-2; TRBD1 might be the D (5 bases). CDR3 length equals 12 residues. The germline gives CDR1 MNHEY, CDR2 SVGAGI. V was cut by 8 bases and J by 2 bases, with 9 bases left in between. In nucleotides, the CDR3 is TGTGCCAGCCGGAACAGGAACTATGGCTACACCTTC. Its protein product is CASRNRNYGYTF.

CDR3 nucleotide sequence: TGCACCAGCAGCCGAACTACTAGCGGCCCTTCCCTCGGGCAGTACGTC. Translating it yields CTSSRTTSGPSLGQYV. The V call is TRBV1, the J call TRBJ2-7; TRBD2 is taken as the D call from the table, unchecked against the DNA. TRBV1 is recorded as a pseudogene. The CDR3 runs 16 residues.

The chain employs TRBV6-2 or TRBV6-3 and TRBJ1-2, with unresolved D. Germline-derived CDR1 and CDR2 are MNHEY and SVGEGT. Trimming stripped 5 bases from V and 8 bases from J, with 9 bases between. This CDR3 region has 11 residues. The CDR3 nucleotides are TGTGCCAGCAGTCGTGGTCGGGGCTACACCTTC. The encoded protein is CASSRGRGYTF.

The chain has TRBV30 and TRBJ1-5; 8 bases agree with TRBD1. The V gene's germline CDR1 is GTSNPN and CDR2 SVGIG (reference sequence). V lost 3 bases, J lost 5 bases, and 0 bases stayed unmatched. This CDR3 region has 12 residues. CDR3 nucleotide sequence: TGTGCCTGGAGGGACAGGGATCAGCCCCAGCATTTT. It is translated as CAWRDRDQPQHF. The full variable domain, with the rest looked up from reference TRBV30 and TRBJ1-5, is SQTIHQWPATLVQPVGSPLSLECTVEGTSNPNLYWYRQAAGRGLQLLFYSVGIGQISSEVPQNLSASRPQDRQFILSSKKLLLSDSGFYLCAWRDRDQPQHFGDGTRLSIL.

This clone has a single count. This sequence joins TRBV7-8 and TRBJ2-2; D is uncertain. This CDR3 comprises 17 residues. Deletions cut 2 bases from V and 5 bases from J, with 18 bases between. In germline, CDR1 is SGHVS, CDR2 FQNEAQ. CDR3 DNA: TGTGCCAGCAGCTTACTCGGAGCAGTAAGGCGGACCGGGGAGCTGTTTTTT. This sequence encodes CASSLLGAVRRTGELFF.

This clone has a single count. This rearrangement joins TRBV5-4 to TRBJ2-1; 12 nucleotides align to TRBD1. This CDR3 has 17 amino acids. Germline values: CDR1 SGHNT, CDR2 YYREEE (reference sequence). V was pared by 9 bases and J by 9 bases, with 19 bases of the junction left unmatched. The CDR3 nucleotides read TGTGCCACCCAACCTAAGGCGATGGGACAGGGGGCACGTGAGCAGTTCTTC. Translating it yields CATQPKAMGQGAREQFF.

This chain joins TRBV13 and TRBJ2-7; 13 nucleotides line up with TRBD2. V lost 0 bases to trimming and J lost 5 bases; unmatched junction nucleotides: 10. Germline V gene sequence: CDR1 PRHDT, CDR2 FYEKMQ (reference sequence). The CDR3 is made up of 18 amino acids. CDR3 nucleotides: TGTGCCAGCAGCTTAGGTGGACTAGCGGGAGTTAGCGCCAACGAGCAGTACGTC. Encoded protein: CASSLGGLAGVSANEQYV.

The chain combines TRBV5-1 with TRBJ2-7; 9 positions agree with TRBD2. The CDR3 has 16 amino acids. Germline loops: CDR1 SGHRS, CDR2 YFSETQ. V shed 0 bases and J 0 bases; nucleotides not matched to a gene: 4. The CDR3 loop reads CASSLERTSVSYEQYF. In nucleotides, the CDR3 is TGCGCCAGCAGCTTGGAGCGGACTAGCGTCTCCTACGAGCAGTACTTC.

V usage is TRBV7-8 and J usage is TRBJ1-1; possible D gene TRBD1, 6 bases. Trimming left V 1 base short and J 1 base short, with 7 bases between. Germline CDR1 SGHVS, CDR2 FQNEAQ. This CDR3 contains 14 residues. For the CDR3, the DNA is TGTGCCAGCAGCTTAGGGACAGCGAACACTGAAGCTTTCTTT. It is translated as CASSLGTANTEAFF.

The J gene is TRBJ1-1, the V gene TRBV10-2; unclear D gene. This CDR3 is built from 16 residues. Between the trimmed V and J ends, which lost 4 bases and 0 bases, there was a span of 15 bases. Germline V gene data show CDR1 as WSHSY and CDR2 as SAAADI. The CDR3 loop reads CASSALAAAMNTEAFF. The CDR3 DNA reads TGCGCCAGCAGTGCTTTGGCAGCGGCCATGAACACTGAAGCTTTCTTT.

V is TRBV5-4 and J is TRBJ2-2; TRBD1 matches at 9 bases. This CDR3 comprises 16 residues. From germline, CDR1 is SGHNT and CDR2 YYREEE (reference sequence). Trimming removed 4 bases from V and 6 bases from J; junction bases left unmatched: 10. CDR3: CASSAGTGLTAGELFF. The CDR3 region has the DNA TGTGCCAGCAGCGCCGGGACAGGGCTCACGGCCGGGGAGCTGTTTTTT.